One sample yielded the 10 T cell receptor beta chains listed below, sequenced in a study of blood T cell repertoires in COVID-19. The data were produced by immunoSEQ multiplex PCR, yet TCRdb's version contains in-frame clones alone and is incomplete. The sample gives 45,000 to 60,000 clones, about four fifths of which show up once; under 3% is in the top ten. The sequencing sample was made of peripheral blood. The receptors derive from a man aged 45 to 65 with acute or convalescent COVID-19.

CDR3 protein: CASSISTSGSPGANVLTF. CDR3 in DNA: TGTGCCAGTAGTATTTCGACTAGCGGGAGCCCTGGGGCCAACGTCCTGACTTTC. The genes are TRBV19 and TRBJ2-6, with 12 bases fitting TRBD2. This CDR3 region has 18 residues. The J segment lost 2 bases and the V segment lost 3 bases, leaving 5 bases of the junction unmatched. Germline V CDR1 and CDR2: LNHDA, SQIVND (reference sequence).

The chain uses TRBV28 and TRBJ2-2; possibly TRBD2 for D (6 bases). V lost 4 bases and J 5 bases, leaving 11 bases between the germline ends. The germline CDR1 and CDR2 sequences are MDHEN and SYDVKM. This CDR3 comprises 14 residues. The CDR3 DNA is TGTGCCAGCAGTTGGCCTCGGGGGACCGGGGAGCTGTTTTTT. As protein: CASSWPRGTGELFF. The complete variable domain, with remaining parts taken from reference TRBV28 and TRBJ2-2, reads DVKVTQSSRYLVKRTGEKVFLECVQDMDHENMFWYRQDPGLGLRLIYFSYDVKMKEKGDIPEGYSVSREKKERFSLILESASTNQTSMYLCASSWPRGTGELFFGEGSRLTVL.

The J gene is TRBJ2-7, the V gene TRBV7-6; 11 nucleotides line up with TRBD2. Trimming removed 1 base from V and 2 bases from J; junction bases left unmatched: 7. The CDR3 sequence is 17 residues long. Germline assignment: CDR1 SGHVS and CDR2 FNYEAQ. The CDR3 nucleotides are TGTGCCAGCAGCTTAGAGGATCTAGCGGGAGGCACCTACGAGCAGTACTTC. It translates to CASSLEDLAGGTYEQYF.

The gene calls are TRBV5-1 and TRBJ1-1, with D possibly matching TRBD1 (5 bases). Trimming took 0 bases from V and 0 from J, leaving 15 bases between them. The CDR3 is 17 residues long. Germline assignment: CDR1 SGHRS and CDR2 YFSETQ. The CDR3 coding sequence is TGCGCCAGCAGCTTGGAGTGGGGTCGACAGTTGAACACTGAAGCTTTCTTT. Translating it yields CASSLEWGRQLNTEAFF. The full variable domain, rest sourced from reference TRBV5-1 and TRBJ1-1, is KAGVTQTPRYLIKTRGQQVTLSCSPISGHRSVSWYQQTPGQGLQFLFEYFSETQRNKGNFPGRFSGRQFSNSRSEMNVSTLELGDSALYLCASSLEWGRQLNTEAFFGQGTRLTVV.

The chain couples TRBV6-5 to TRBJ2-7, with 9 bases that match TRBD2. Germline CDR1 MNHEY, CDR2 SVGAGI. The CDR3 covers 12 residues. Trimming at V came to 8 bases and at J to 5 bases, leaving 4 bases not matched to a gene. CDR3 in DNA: TGTGCCAGCGGCGGGAGGGTGGACGAGCAGTACTTC. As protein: CASGGRVDEQYF.

The CDR3 DNA reads TGTGCCAGCAGTTTAGGTGTGGCGGGAGGGTATACGCAGTATTTT. This sequence encodes CASSLGVAGGYTQYF. This chain uses TRBV28 with TRBJ2-3; 9 positions match TRBD2. The V segment lost 2 bases and the J segment 7 bases; nucleotides outside the gene matches: 7. The V gene's germline CDR1 is MDHEN and CDR2 SYDVKM. There are 15 residues in the CDR3. The full variable domain, its missing parts supplied by reference TRBV28 and TRBJ2-3, is DVKVTQSSRYLVKRTGEKVFLECVQDMDHENMFWYRQDPGLGLRLIYFSYDVKMKEKGDIPEGYSVSREKKERFSLILESASTNQTSMYLCASSLGVAGGYTQYFGPGTRLTVL.

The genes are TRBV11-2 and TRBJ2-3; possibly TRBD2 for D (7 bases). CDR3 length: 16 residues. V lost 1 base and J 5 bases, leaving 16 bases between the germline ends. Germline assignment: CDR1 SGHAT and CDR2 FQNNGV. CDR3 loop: CASSLGGWGGGDTQYF. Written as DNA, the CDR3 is TGTGCCAGCAGCTTAGGTGGGTGGGGGGGCGGAGATACGCAGTATTTT.

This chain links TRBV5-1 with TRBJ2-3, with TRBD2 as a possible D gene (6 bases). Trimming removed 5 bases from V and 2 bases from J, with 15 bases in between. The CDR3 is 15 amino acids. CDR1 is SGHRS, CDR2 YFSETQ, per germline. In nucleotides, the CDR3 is TGCGCCAGCAGTCCCGCGGCGGGAACCACAGATACGCAGTATTTT. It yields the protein CASSPAAGTTDTQYF.

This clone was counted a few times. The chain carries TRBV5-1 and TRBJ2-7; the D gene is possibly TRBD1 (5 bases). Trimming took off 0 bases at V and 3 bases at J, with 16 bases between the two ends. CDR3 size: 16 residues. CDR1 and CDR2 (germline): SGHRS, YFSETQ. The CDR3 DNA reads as TGCGCCAGCAGCTTGGTAATGGCAGGGAAGTACTACGAGCAGTACTTC. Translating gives CASSLVMAGKYYEQYF.

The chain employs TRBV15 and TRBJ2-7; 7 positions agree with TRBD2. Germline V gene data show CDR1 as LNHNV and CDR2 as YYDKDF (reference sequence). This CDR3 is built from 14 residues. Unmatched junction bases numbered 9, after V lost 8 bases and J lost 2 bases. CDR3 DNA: TGTGCCACCGCGGCTTTTGGGACTACCTACGAGCAGTACTTC. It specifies CATAAFGTTYEQYF.